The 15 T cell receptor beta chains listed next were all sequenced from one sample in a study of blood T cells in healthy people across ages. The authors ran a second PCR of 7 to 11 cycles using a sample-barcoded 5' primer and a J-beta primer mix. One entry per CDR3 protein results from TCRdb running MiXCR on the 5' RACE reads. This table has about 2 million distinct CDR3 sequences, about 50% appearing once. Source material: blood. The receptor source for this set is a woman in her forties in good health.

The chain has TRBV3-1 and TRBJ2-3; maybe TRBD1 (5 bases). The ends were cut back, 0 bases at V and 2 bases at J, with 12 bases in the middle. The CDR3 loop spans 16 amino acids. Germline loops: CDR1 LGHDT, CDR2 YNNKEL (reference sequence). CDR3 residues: CASSQDNRRYTDTQYF. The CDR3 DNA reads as TGTGCCAGCAGCCAAGACAACAGGAGATACACAGATACGCAGTATTTT.

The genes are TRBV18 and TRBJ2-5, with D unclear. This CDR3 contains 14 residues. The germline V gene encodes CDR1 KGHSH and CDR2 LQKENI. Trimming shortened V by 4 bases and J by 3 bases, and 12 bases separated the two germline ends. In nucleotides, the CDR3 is TGTGCCAGCTCACGCAGGTTAAACAAAGAGACCCAGTACTTC. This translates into CASSRRLNKETQYF.

Here the CDR3 reads CASSVDGTPRDNEKLFF. As DNA, the CDR3 is TGTGCCAGCAGCGTAGACGGGACCCCACGAGATAATGAAAAACTGTTTTTT. The rearrangement joins TRBV9 to TRBJ1-4, with TRBD1 as a possible D gene (5 bases). Trimming left V 0 bases short and J 4 bases short, with 16 bases between. Germline lookup yields CDR1 SGDLS and CDR2 YYNGEE. CDR3 length: 17 amino acids.

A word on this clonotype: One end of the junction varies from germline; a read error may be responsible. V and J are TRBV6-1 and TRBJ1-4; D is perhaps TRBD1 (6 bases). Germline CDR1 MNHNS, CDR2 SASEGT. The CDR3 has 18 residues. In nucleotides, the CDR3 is TGTGCCAGCAGTGAATCGCCGGGGGCGTGGGGAACTAATGAAGAACTGTTTTTT. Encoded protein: CASSESPGAWGTNEELFF.

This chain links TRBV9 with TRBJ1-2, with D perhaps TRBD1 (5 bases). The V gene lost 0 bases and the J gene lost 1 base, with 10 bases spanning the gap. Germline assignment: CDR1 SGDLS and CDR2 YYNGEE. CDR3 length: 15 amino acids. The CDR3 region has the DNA TGTGCCAGCAGCGTAGGTCTCGACAGTAACTATGGCTACACCTTC. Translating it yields CASSVGLDSNYGYTF.

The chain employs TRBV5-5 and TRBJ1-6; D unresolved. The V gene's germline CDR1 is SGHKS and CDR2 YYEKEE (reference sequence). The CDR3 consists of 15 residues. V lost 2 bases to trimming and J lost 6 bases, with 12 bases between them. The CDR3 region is CASSFVGVVNSPLHF. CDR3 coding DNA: TGTGCCAGCAGCTTTGTCGGGGTGGTTAATTCACCCCTCCACTTT.

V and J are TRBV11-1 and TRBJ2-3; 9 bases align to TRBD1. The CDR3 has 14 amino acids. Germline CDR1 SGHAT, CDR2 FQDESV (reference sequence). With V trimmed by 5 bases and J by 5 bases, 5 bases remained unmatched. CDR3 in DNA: TGTGCCAGCAGCCCAGGACAGGGGATAGATACGCAGTATTTT. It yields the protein CASSPGQGIDTQYF.

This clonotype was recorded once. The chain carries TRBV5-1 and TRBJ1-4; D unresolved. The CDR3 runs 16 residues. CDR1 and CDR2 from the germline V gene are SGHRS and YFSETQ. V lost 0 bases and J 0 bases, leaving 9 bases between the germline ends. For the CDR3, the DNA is TGCGCCAGCAGCTTGGGCGGGAGGGCAACTAATGAAAAACTGTTTTTT. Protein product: CASSLGGRATNEKLFF.

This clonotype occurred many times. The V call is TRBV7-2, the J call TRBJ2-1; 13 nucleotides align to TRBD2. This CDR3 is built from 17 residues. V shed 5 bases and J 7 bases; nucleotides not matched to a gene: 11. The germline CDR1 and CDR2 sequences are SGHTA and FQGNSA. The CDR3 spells CASSPTAPGLAGNEQFF. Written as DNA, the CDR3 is TGTGCCAGCAGCCCCACCGCCCCGGGACTAGCGGGGAATGAGCAGTTCTTC. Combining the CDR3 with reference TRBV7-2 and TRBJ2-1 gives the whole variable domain GAGVSQSPSNKVTEKGKDVELRCDPISGHTALYWYRQSLGQGLEFLIYFQGNSAPDKSGLPSDRFSAERTGGSVSTLTIQRTQQEDSAVYLCASSPTAPGLAGNEQFFGPGTRLTVL.

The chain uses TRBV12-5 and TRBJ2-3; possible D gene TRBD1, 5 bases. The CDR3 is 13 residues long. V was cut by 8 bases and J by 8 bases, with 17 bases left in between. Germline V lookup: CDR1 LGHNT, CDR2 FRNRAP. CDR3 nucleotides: TGTGCTAGTTCTGGGGCAGGGTCTGGTACGCAGTATTTT. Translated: CASSGAGSGTQYF. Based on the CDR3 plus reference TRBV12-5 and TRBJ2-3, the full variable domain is DARVTQTPRHKVTEMGQEVTMRCQPILGHNTVFWYRQTMMQGLELLAYFRNRAPLDDSGMPKDRFSAEMPDATLATLKIQPSEPRDSAVYFCASSGAGSGTQYFGPGTRLTVL.

The CDR3 sequence is CASREPYSGANVLTF. In nucleotides, the CDR3 is TGTGCCAGCCGGGAGCCTTACTCTGGGGCCAACGTCCTGACTTTC. This chain connects TRBV28 to TRBJ2-6; TRBD2 might be the D (6 bases). The CDR3 covers 15 residues. Germline V lookup: CDR1 MDHEN, CDR2 SYDVKM. V lost 8 bases, J lost 0 bases, and 11 bases lay in between.

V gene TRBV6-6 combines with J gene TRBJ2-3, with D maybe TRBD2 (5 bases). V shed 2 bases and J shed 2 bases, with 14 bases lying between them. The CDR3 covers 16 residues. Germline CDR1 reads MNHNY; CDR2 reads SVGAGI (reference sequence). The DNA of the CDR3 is TGTGCCAGCAGTTACGAGTGGGAGATTTCCACAGATACGCAGTATTTT. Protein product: CASSYEWEISTDTQYF.

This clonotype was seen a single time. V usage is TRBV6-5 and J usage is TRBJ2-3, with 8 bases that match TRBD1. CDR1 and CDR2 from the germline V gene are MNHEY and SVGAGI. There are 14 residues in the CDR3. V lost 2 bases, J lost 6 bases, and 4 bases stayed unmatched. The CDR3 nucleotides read TGTGCCAGCAGTTACCTGACAGGGGCCGATACGCAGTATTTT. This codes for CASSYLTGADTQYF.

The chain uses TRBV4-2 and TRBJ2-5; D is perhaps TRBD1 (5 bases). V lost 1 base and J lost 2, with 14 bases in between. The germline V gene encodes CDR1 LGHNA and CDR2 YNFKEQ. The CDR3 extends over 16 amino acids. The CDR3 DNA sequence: TGTGCCAGCAGCCAAGGCGTCGGCAGGGAACAAGAGACCCAGTACTTC. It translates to CASSQGVGREQETQYF.

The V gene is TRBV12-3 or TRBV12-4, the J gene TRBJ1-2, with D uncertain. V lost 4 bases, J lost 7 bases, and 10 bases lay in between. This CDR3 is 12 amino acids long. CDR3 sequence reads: CASSSPGIGYTF. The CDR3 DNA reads TGTGCCAGCAGTTCTCCGGGAATTGGCTACACCTTC.